This entry concerns a single TCR beta chain. The antigen is undetermined. A much larger clonotype is one base distant, so this may be a read error. This sample includes further DNA sequences coding for the same CDR3. Assay used: immunoSEQ multiplex PCR; TCRdb lists only in-frame clones, some missing. In the table there are roughly 1 million clones, 75% to 80% of which are singletons. The data belong to a study of shared clonotypes between healthy human individuals. The V and J ends lost 6 bases and 0 bases, in that order; junction bases with no gene match: 11. This CDR3 has 17 residues. The germline CDR1 and CDR2 sequences are SGHAT and FQNNGV. Findings and caveats of the study: Several donors had about 5% of their naive CD4 clonotypes in common.

The sequence came from a man younger than 30 in good health. Some clones in this sample may be carry-over from other donors' samples. The sequencing sample was made of memory CD4+ T cells from PBMCs. Subset noted: CD45RA-negative fraction. The V and J genes are TRBV11-2 and TRBJ2-1; 7 nucleotides line up with TRBD2. CDR3 residues: CASSRTSGTSSYNEQFF. CDR3 coding DNA: TGTGCCAGCAGTCGGACTAGTGGGACCAGCTCCTACAATGAGCAGTTCTTC.